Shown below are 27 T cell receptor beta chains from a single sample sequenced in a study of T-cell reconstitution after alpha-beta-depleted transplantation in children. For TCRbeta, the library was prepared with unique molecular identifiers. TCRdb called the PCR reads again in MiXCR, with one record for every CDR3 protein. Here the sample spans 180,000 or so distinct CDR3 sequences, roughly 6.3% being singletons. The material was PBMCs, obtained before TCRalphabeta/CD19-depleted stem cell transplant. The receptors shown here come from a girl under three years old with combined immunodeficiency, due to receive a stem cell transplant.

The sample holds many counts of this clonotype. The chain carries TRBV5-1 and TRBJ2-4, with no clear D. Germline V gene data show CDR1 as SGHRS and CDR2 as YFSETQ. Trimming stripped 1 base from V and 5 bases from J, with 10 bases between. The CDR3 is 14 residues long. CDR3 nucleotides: TGCGCCAGCAGCTTGTTATACGGAGAAAACATTCAGTACTTC. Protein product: CASSLLYGENIQYF.

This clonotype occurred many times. The CDR3 DNA is TGCAGTGCTAGAGTCCCGGGACTAGCGGAGGAGGGGGGATACAATGAGCAGTTCTTC. This gives the protein CSARVPGLAEEGGYNEQFF. The chain joins TRBV20-1 to TRBJ2-1, with 11 bases identical to TRBD2. The trim removed 1 base at V and 4 bases at J, leaving 15 bases unmatched. Looked up from germline, CDR1 is DFQATT and CDR2 is SNEGSKA (reference sequence). This CDR3 is 19 amino acids long.

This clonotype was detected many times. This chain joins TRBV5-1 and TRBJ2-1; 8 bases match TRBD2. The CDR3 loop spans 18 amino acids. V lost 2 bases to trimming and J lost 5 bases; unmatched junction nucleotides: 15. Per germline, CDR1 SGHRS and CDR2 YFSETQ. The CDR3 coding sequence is TGCGCCAGCAGCTTCCTGACAGCGGGGGCTCCAAATAACAATGAGCAGTTCTTC. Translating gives CASSFLTAGAPNNNEQFF.

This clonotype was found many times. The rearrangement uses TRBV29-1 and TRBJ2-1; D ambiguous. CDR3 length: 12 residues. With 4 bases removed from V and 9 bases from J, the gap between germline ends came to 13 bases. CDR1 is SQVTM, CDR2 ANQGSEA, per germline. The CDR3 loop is CSVVRPFGEQFF. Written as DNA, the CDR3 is TGCAGCGTTGTACGGCCATTCGGTGAGCAGTTCTTC.

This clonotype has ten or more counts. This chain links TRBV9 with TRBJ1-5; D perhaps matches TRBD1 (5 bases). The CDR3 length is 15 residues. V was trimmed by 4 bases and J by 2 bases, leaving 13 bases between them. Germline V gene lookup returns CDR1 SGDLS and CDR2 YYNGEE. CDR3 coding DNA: TGTGCCAGCAGCCCAGCAGGGAAGGGCAATCAGCCCCAGCATTTT. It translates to CASSPAGKGNQPQHF.

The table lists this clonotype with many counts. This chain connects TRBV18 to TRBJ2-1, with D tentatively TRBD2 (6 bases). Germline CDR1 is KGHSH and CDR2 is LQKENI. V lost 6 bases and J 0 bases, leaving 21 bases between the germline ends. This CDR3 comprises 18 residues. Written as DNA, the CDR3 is TGTGCCAGCTCTCTCAGCCCATATAGCGGAAGCTCCTACAATGAGCAGTTCTTC. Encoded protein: CASSLSPYSGSSYNEQFF.

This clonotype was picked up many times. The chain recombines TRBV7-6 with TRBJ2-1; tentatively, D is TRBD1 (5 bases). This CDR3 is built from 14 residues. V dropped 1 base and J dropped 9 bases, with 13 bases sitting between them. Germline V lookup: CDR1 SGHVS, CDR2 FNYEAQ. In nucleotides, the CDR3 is TGTGCCAGCAGCTTAGGGGGTTCCCAGGGTGAGCAGTTCTTC. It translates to CASSLGGSQGEQFF.

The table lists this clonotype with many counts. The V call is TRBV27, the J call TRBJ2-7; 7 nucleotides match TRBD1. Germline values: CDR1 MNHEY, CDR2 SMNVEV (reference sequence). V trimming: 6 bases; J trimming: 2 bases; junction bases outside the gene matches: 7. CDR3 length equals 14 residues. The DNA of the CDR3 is TGTGCCAGCAGATCCCGACAGGGTACCTACGAGCAGTACTTC. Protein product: CASRSRQGTYEQYF.

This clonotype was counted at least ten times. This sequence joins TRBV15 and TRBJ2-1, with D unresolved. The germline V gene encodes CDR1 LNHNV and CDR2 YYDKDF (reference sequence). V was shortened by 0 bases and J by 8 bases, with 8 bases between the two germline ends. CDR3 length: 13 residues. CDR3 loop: CATSRDLVDEQFF. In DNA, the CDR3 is TGTGCCACCAGCAGAGACCTAGTCGATGAGCAGTTCTTC.

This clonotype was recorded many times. This CDR3 is CASSWGDRLYYEQYF. CDR3 nucleotide sequence: TGCGCCAGCAGCTGGGGGGACAGGCTTTACTACGAGCAGTACTTC. The chain links TRBV5-1 to TRBJ2-7; 8 bases map to TRBD1. The CDR3 spans 15 residues. Germline CDR1 and CDR2: SGHRS and YFSETQ. The J segment lost 3 bases and the V segment lost 3 bases, leaving 8 bases of the junction unmatched.

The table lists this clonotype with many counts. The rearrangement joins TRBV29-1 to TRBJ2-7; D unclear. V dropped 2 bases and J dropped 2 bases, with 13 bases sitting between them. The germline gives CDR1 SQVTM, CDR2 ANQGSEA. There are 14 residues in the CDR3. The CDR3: CSVEMGPKPYEQYF. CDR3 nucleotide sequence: TGCAGCGTTGAAATGGGTCCAAAACCCTACGAGCAGTACTTC.

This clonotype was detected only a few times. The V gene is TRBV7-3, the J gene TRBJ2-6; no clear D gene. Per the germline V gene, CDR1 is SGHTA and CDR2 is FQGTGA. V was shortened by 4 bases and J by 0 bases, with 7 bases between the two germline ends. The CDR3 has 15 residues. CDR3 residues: CASSSQSSGANVLTF. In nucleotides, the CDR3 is TGTGCCAGCAGCTCCCAGAGCTCTGGGGCCAACGTCCTGACTTTC.

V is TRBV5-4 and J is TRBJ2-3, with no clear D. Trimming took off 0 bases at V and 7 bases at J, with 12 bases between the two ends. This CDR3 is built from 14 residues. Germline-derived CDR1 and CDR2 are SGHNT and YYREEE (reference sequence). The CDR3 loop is CASSLGFGVNTQYF. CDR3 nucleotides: TGTGCCAGCAGCTTGGGGTTCGGTGTGAATACGCAGTATTTT.

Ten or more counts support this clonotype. The CDR3 bases are TGTGCCAGCAGCTTAGAAGGGACTCGGGTGCCTAGGGAAGCTTTCTTT. Protein sequence: CASSLEGTRVPREAFF. V gene TRBV7-6 combines with J gene TRBJ1-1, with D perhaps matching TRBD1 (5 bases). V shed 1 base and J shed 8 bases, with 20 bases lying between them. The germline V gene has CDR1 SGHVS and CDR2 FNYEAQ. CDR3 length equals 16 residues.

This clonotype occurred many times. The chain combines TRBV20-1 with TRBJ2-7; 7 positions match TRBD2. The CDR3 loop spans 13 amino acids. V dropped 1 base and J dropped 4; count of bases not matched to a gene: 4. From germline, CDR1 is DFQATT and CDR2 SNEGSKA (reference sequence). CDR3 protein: CSARASGFYEQYF. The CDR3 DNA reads TGCAGTGCTAGAGCTAGCGGATTTTACGAGCAGTACTTC.

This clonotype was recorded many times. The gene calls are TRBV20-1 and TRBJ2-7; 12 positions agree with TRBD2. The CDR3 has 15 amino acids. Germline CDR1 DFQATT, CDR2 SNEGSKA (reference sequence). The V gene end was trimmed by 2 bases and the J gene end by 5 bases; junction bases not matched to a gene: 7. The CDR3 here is CSARPGLAGSNEQYF. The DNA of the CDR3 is TGCAGTGCTAGACCTGGACTAGCGGGATCCAACGAGCAGTACTTC.

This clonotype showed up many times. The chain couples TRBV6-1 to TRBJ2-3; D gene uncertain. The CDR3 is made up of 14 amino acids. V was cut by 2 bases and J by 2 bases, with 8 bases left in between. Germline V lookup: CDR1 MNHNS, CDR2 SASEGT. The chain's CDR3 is CASSELGSTDTQYF. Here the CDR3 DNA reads TGTGCCAGCAGTGAACTGGGATCCACAGATACGCAGTATTTT.

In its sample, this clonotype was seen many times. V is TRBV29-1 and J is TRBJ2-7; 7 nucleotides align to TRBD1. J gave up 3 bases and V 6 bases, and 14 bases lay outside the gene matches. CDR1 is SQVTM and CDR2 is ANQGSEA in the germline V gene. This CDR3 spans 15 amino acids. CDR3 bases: TGCAGCGTCGTCGTAACTGACAGGGCTTACTACGAGCAGTACTTC. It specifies CSVVVTDRAYYEQYF.

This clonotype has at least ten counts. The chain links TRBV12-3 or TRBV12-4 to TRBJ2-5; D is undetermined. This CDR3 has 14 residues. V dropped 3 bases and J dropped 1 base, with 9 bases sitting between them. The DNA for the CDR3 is TGTGCCAGCAGTTTGCCCGGTCCCCAAGAGACCCAGTACTTC. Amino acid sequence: CASSLPGPQETQYF.

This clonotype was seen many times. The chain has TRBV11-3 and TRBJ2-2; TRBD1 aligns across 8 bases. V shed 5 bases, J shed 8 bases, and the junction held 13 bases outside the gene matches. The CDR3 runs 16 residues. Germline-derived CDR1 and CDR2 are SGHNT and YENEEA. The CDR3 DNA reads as TGTGCCAGCAGCCCGCCAGGGGACAGGCTAAGGGGGGAGCTGTTTTTT. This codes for CASSPPGDRLRGELFF.

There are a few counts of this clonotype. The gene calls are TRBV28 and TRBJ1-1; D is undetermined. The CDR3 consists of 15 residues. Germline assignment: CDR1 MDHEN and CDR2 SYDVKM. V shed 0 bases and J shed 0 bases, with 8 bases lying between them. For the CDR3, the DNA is TGTGCCAGCAGTTTATGGGAACAGTTGAACACTGAAGCTTTCTTT. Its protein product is CASSLWEQLNTEAFF.

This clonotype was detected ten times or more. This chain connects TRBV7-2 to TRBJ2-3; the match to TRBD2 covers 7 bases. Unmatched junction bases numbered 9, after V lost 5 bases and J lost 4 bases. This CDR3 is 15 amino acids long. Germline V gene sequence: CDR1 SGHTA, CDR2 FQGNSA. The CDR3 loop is CASSPTGGRSDTQYF. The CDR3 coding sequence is TGTGCCAGCAGCCCGACGGGAGGTAGATCAGATACGCAGTATTTT.

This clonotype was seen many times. The CDR3 nucleotides are TGTGCCAGCAGCCATCCAGGGGCGAACACTGAAGCTTTCTTT. It codes for CASSHPGANTEAFF. This chain joins TRBV3-1 and TRBJ1-1, with D possibly being TRBD1 (6 bases). Trimming removed 3 bases at V and 1 base at J, with 9 bases between. This CDR3 has 14 amino acids. Looked up from germline, CDR1 is LGHDT and CDR2 is YNNKEL (reference sequence).

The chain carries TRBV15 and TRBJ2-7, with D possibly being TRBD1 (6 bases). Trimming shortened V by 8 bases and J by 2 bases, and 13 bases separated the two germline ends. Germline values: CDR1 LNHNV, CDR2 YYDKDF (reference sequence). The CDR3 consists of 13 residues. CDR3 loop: CATESPGAYEQYF. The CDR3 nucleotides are TGTGCCACCGAAAGCCCAGGGGCCTACGAGCAGTACTTC.

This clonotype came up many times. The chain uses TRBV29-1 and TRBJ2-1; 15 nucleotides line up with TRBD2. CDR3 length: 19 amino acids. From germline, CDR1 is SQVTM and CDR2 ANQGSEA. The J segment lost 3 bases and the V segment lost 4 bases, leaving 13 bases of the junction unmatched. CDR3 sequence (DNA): TGCAGCGTTGCGCCACCAGGGACTAGCGGGAGGTATTTCTACAATGAGCAGTTCTTC. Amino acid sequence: CSVAPPGTSGRYFYNEQFF.

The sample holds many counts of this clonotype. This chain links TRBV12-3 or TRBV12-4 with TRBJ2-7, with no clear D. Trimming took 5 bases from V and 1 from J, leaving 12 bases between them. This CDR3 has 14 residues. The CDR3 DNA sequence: TGTGCCAGCAGTCCCAGTGCGGTTTCCTACGAGCAGTACTTC. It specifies CASSPSAVSYEQYF.

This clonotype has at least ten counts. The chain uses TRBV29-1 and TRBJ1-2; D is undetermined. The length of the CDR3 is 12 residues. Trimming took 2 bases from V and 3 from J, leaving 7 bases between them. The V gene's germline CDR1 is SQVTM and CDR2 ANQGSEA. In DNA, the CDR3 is TGCAGCGTTGAAACGGGGTACTATGGCTACACCTTC. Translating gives CSVETGYYGYTF.